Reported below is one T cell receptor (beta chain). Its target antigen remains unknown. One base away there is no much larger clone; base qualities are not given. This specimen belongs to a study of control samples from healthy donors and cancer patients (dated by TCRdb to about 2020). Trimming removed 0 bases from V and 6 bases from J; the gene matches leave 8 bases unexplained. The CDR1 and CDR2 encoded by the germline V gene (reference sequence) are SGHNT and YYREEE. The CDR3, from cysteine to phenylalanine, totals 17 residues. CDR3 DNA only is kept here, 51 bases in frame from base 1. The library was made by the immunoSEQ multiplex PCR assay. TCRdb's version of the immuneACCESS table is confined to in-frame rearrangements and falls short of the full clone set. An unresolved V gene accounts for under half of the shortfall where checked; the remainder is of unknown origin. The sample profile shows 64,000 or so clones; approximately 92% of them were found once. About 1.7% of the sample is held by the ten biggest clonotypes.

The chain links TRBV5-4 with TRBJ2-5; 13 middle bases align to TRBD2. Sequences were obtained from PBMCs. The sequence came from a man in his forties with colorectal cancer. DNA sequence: TGTGCCAGCAGCTTGGGACTAGCGGGGGGAACAGCGAAGACCCAGTACTTC. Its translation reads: CASSLGLAGGTAKTQYF.